The 23 T cell receptor beta chains in this list originate from one sample, sequenced in a study of T cells in Graves' hyperthyroidism and ophthalmopathy. TCR beta CDR3 sequences were amplified from RNA transcripts. In the first-round RT-PCR of the TCR CDR3, the HTBI primer set was used. One entry per CDR3 protein, called by TCRdb with MiXCR from the multiplex PCR reads. The sample carries about 590,000 distinct CDR3 sequences, about 14% recorded once. Sequencing was carried out using blood. These receptor sequences come from a woman aged 18 to 35 with Graves' ophthalmopathy.

This clonotype was detected many times. The chain carries TRBV28 and TRBJ1-1; D not resolved. The CDR3 covers 15 residues. V was clipped by 5 bases and J by 4 bases, with 17 bases between them. Per germline, CDR1 MDHEN and CDR2 SYDVKM. CDR3 region: CASSPQEGLGTEAFF. The CDR3 nucleotides read TGTGCCAGCAGTCCGCAAGAGGGATTGGGCACTGAAGCTTTCTTT.

The V call is TRBV6-5, the J call TRBJ1-1, with D hard to call. The CDR3 is 14 residues long. Trimming cost V 4 bases and J 3 bases, with 12 bases left between them. The germline CDR1 and CDR2 sequences are MNHEY and SVGAGI. The CDR3 is CASSSRQTYTEAFF. As DNA, the CDR3 is TGTGCCAGCAGTTCTCGGCAGACCTACACTGAAGCTTTCTTT.

This clonotype was counted ten times or more. The V call is TRBV6-1, the J call TRBJ2-3, with 9 nucleotides matching TRBD2. V lost 5 bases to trimming and J lost 3 bases; unmatched junction nucleotides: 12. The CDR3 runs 17 residues. Germline values: CDR1 MNHNS, CDR2 SASEGT. The CDR3 region is CASSRRLAVGGTDTQYF. The CDR3 DNA follows: TGTGCCAGCAGTCGACGACTAGCGGTGGGAGGAACAGATACGCAGTATTTT.

There are many counts of this clonotype. J is TRBJ2-5 and V is TRBV11-1, with 11 bases lining up with TRBD1. This CDR3 is built from 16 residues. Trimming at V came to 3 bases and at J to 6 bases, leaving 9 bases not matched to a gene. Per germline, CDR1 SGHAT and CDR2 FQDESV (reference sequence). In DNA form, the CDR3 reads TGTGCCAGCAGCTTGGTTTGGACAGGGGGCGAGAAGACCCAGTACTTC. Residues: CASSLVWTGGEKTQYF.

In its sample, this clonotype was seen many times. The CDR3 sequence is CASSPGRVYGYTF. CDR3 coding DNA: TGTGCCAGCAGCCCGGGGAGGGTCTATGGCTACACCTTC. The genes are TRBV28 and TRBJ1-2; D unresolved. The CDR3 loop spans 13 amino acids. Trimming left V 6 bases short and J 4 bases short, with 12 bases between. CDR1 and CDR2 from the germline V gene are MDHEN and SYDVKM.

The chain has TRBV27 and TRBJ1-4; D remains ambiguous. The CDR3 totals 14 residues. CDR1 and CDR2 (germline): MNHEY, SMNVEV (reference sequence). V shed 0 bases and J shed 8 bases, with 10 bases lying between them. The CDR3: CASSLSLLGEKLFF. The CDR3 DNA follows: TGTGCCAGCAGTTTATCCCTATTGGGGGAAAAACTGTTTTTT.

This clonotype has at least ten counts. The genes are TRBV7-2 and TRBJ1-3, with unresolved D. The V end lost 1 base, the J end lost 0 bases, and 13 bases lay between the germline ends. Germline V lookup: CDR1 SGHTA, CDR2 FQGNSA. The CDR3 sequence is 17 residues long. The DNA of the CDR3 is TGTGCCAGCAGCTTAGTGGGCGGAGCGGCCTCTGGAAACACCATATATTTT. Amino acids: CASSLVGGAASGNTIYF. The whole variable domain, remainder taken from reference TRBV7-2 and TRBJ1-3, is GAGVSQSPSNKVTEKGKDVELRCDPISGHTALYWYRQSLGQGLEFLIYFQGNSAPDKSGLPSDRFSAERTGGSVSTLTIQRTQQEDSAVYLCASSLVGGAASGNTIYFGEGSWLTVV.

This clonotype was seen more than once but under ten times. This chain uses TRBV12-5 with TRBJ1-2; 11 bases map to TRBD1. Germline-derived CDR1 and CDR2 are LGHNT and FRNRAP. Trimming at V came to 0 bases and at J to 2 bases, leaving 8 bases not matched to a gene. The CDR3 runs 18 residues. The CDR3 region is CASGLVGTGGWGNYGYTF. The CDR3 DNA is TGTGCTAGTGGTTTGGTCGGGACAGGGGGATGGGGCAACTATGGCTACACCTTC.

This clonotype has just a few counts. The chain links TRBV30 to TRBJ2-2; weak D call: TRBD2 (6 bases). The V gene's germline CDR1 is GTSNPN and CDR2 SVGIG (reference sequence). V was trimmed by 2 bases and J by 5 bases, leaving 18 bases between them. The CDR3 is 16 residues long. The DNA of the CDR3 is TGTGCCTGGAGTCCAATAATGGCACTAGCTACCGGGGAGCTGTTTTTT. Protein product: CAWSPIMALATGELFF.

This clonotype was found many times. The V gene is TRBV20-1, the J gene TRBJ2-7, with TRBD1 matching 9 bases. From germline, CDR1 is DFQATT and CDR2 SNEGSKA (reference sequence). CDR3 length: 14 residues. Here the CDR3 DNA reads TGCAGCGCACACTCCGGGACAGGGACCTACGAGCAGTACTTC. This sequence encodes CSAHSGTGTYEQYF.

Note on this clonotype: The junction and the germline gene differ at one end; a read error may be behind it. The chain couples TRBV11-3 to TRBJ2-7, with D possibly being TRBD2 (6 bases). The CDR3 length is 16 residues. Germline assignment: CDR1 SGHNT and CDR2 YENEEA. The CDR3 coding sequence is TGTGCCAGCACCTTAAATCTCTATCCCGGGAGTACCGAGCAGTACTTC. Translation: CASTLNLYPGSTEQYF.

There are many counts of this clonotype. The chain carries TRBV2 and TRBJ1-4; 10 bases map to TRBD1. Unmatched junction bases numbered 7, after V lost 0 bases and J lost 9 bases. The length of the CDR3 is 16 residues. Germline values: CDR1 SNHLY, CDR2 FYNNEI. In nucleotides, the CDR3 is TGTGCCAGCAGTGAAGCGACAGGGGGCACTAGCAAAAAACTGTTTTTT. This encodes CASSEATGGTSKKLFF.

This clonotype was observed at least ten times. The chain uses TRBV6-6 and TRBJ2-5; TRBD2 agrees at 14 bases. Germline CDR1 reads MNHNY; CDR2 reads SVGAGI (reference sequence). After removal of 0 bases from V and 10 bases from J, the junction contained 4 bases not matched to a gene. The CDR3 spans 15 residues. The CDR3 loop is CASSYSTSGGGGQYF. The CDR3, as DNA: TGTGCCAGCAGTTACTCGACTAGCGGGGGGGGGGGCCAGTACTTC.

This chain uses TRBV7-3 with TRBJ2-1; weak D call: TRBD2 (5 bases). This CDR3 contains 15 residues. V was cut by 2 bases and J by 6 bases, with 14 bases left in between. CDR1 is SGHTA and CDR2 is FQGTGA in the germline V gene. The CDR3 here is CASSLRPTGGNEQFF. The CDR3 DNA follows: TGTGCCAGCAGCTTACGGCCGACTGGAGGCAATGAGCAGTTCTTC. The full variable domain, rest sourced from reference TRBV7-3 and TRBJ2-1, is GAGVSQTPSNKVTEKGKYVELRCDPISGHTALYWYRQSLGQGPEFLIYFQGTGAADDSGLPNDRFFAVRPEGSVSTLKIQRTERGDSAVYLCASSLRPTGGNEQFFGPGTRLTVL.

There are many counts of this clonotype. This chain joins TRBV6-2 or TRBV6-3 and TRBJ2-3; D possibly matches TRBD1 or TRBD2 (6 bases each). V shed 7 bases and J shed 0 bases, with 14 bases lying between them. Looked up from germline, CDR1 is MNHEY and CDR2 is SVGEGT. The CDR3 totals 15 residues. As DNA, the CDR3 is TGTGCCAGCAAAGGGGGGCAATCTAGCACAGATACGCAGTATTTT. Amino acids: CASKGGQSSTDTQYF.

This clonotype appeared many times. This sequence joins TRBV12-3 or TRBV12-4 and TRBJ1-2, with unresolved D. The length of the CDR3 is 13 residues. Deletions cut 5 bases from V and 6 bases from J, with 13 bases between. Here the CDR3 DNA reads TGTGCCAGCAGTACCCGAGAGGGCCATGGCTACACCTTC. Its translation: CASSTREGHGYTF.

This clonotype was counted at least ten times. V gene TRBV2 combines with J gene TRBJ1-2, with D perhaps matching TRBD1 (5 bases). CDR1 and CDR2 (germline): SNHLY, FYNNEI. Trimming shortened V by 0 bases and J by 4 bases, and 9 bases separated the two germline ends. The CDR3 runs 14 residues. The CDR3 nucleotides are TGTGCCAGCAGTGAAGCGGGGCCCCGCTATGGCTACACCTTC. This gives the protein CASSEAGPRYGYTF. Looking up the rest from reference TRBV2 and TRBJ1-2 gives the full variable domain: EPEVTQTPSHQVTQMGQEVILRCVPISNHLYFYWYRQILGQKVEFLVSFYNNEISEKSEIFDDQFSVERPDGSNFTLKIRSTKLEDSAMYFCASSEAGPRYGYTFGSGTRLTVV.

In this sample, this clonotype turned up many times. This sequence joins TRBV30 and TRBJ1-2, with D uncertain. There are 13 residues in the CDR3. Trimming removed 0 bases at V and 2 bases at J, with 7 bases between. Germline V gene lookup returns CDR1 GTSNPN and CDR2 SVGIG (reference sequence). Here the CDR3 DNA reads TGTGCCTGGAGTGTAAGGCGGAACTATGGCTACACCTTC. This sequence encodes CAWSVRRNYGYTF.

This clonotype was detected many times. The rearrangement uses TRBV5-1 and TRBJ2-3, with D possibly being TRBD2 (6 bases). Trimming pared 0 bases from V and 2 bases from J, leaving 13 bases between. The germline V gene encodes CDR1 SGHRS and CDR2 YFSETQ. This CDR3 contains 16 residues. The DNA for the CDR3 is TGCGCCAGCAGCTTGGGGGCTAGCGAATCCACAGATACGCAGTATTTT. Translation gives CASSLGASESTDTQYF.

The chain carries TRBV6-5 and TRBJ1-1; a possible D gene is TRBD1 (5 bases). The CDR3 is 15 residues long. Germline-derived CDR1 and CDR2 are MNHEY and SVGAGI. Trimming removed 5 bases from V and 4 bases from J, with 17 bases in between. The CDR3 DNA is TGTGCCAGCAGTCGCTTTCCAGGGAGCGGCACTGAAGCTTTCTTT. Translation: CASSRFPGSGTEAFF.

This clonotype was counted between two and nine times. The J gene is TRBJ1-5, the V gene TRBV5-1; possible D gene TRBD1, 6 bases. Trimming stripped 5 bases from V and 1 base from J, with 13 bases between. The CDR3 sequence is 15 residues long. Germline loops: CDR1 SGHRS, CDR2 YFSETQ. Here the CDR3 reads CASSMEGVSNQPQHF. CDR3 sequence (DNA): TGCGCCAGCAGTATGGAGGGGGTCAGCAATCAGCCCCAGCATTTT.

V and J are TRBV4-2 and TRBJ2-3; TRBD2 matches at 8 bases. The germline V gene has CDR1 LGHNA and CDR2 YNFKEQ. The CDR3 spans 19 residues. The V segment lost 1 base and the J segment 3 bases; nucleotides outside the gene matches: 15. The DNA for the CDR3 is TGTGCCAGCAGCCAAGGCCCCGGGGCGGGAGGAGGGGAGACAGATACGCAGTATTTT. Amino acid sequence: CASSQGPGAGGGETDTQYF.

Many counts were recorded for this clonotype. This rearrangement joins TRBV12-3 or TRBV12-4 to TRBJ2-1; TRBD2 matches 12 bases. With 2 bases clipped from V and 1 base from J, the junction kept 0 bases outside the gene matches. CDR3 length: 16 amino acids. The CDR3 is CASSLTSGRSYNEQFF. CDR3 DNA: TGTGCCAGCAGTTTAACTAGCGGGAGGTCCTACAATGAGCAGTTCTTC.